The 15 T cell receptor beta chains below come from one sample, sequenced in a study of T cell changes during pregnancy in multiple sclerosis (dated by TCRdb to about 2019). Library method: the immunoSEQ multiplex PCR assay. TCRdb mirrors the immuneACCESS table, restricted to in-frame sequences. Some clones are absent from its copies; in checked studies, under half trace to an unresolved V gene, and the reason for the others is unknown. This sample gives roughly 43,000 clones in total; about nine tenths of them show up just once. Of the sample, roughly 1.2% is held by the ten largest clones. The sample in question was CD4+ T cells from peripheral blood mononuclear cells, obtained after pregnancy. These receptors came from a female donor with multiple sclerosis, enrolled in a pregnancy study.

This clone was observed a handful of times. The CDR3 DNA reads as TGTGCCAGCTCAACCTTCCAGGCAGTCAATCAGCCCCAGCATTTT. This codes for CASSTFQAVNQPQHF. The chain employs TRBV18 and TRBJ1-5; D is unresolved. Germline CDR1 is KGHSH and CDR2 is LQKENI. This CDR3 is built from 15 residues. Deletions cut 5 bases from V and 3 bases from J, with 14 bases between.

The chain links TRBV19 to TRBJ2-3; D gene uncertain. Germline V gives CDR1 LNHDA, CDR2 SQIVND (reference sequence). The CDR3 runs to 14 residues. The V end lost 5 bases, the J end lost 1 base, and 10 bases lay between the germline ends. Here the CDR3 DNA reads TGTGCCAGTAGTTCCTTGGGCGGCACAGATACGCAGTATTTT. Protein sequence: CASSSLGGTDTQYF.

The table lists this clone with a count of one. This chain links TRBV19 with TRBJ2-3; 7 bases map to TRBD2. This CDR3 has 19 amino acids. Unmatched junction bases numbered 14, after V lost 0 bases and J lost 2 bases. Germline CDR1 and CDR2: LNHDA and SQIVND (reference sequence). The CDR3 loop reads CASSIEIGSRLAATDTQYF. In DNA, the CDR3 is TGTGCCAGTAGTATAGAGATTGGTTCCCGGCTAGCGGCCACAGATACGCAGTATTTT.

The chain employs TRBV18 and TRBJ2-2; D might be TRBD1 (6 bases). Germline CDR1 is KGHSH and CDR2 is LQKENI. Trimming removed 3 bases from V and 9 bases from J, with 14 bases in between. This CDR3 is 14 amino acids long. CDR3 sequence (DNA): TGTGCCAGCTCACCCTTACGGACAGATCGGGAGCTGTTTTTT. This gives the protein CASSPLRTDRELFF. The complete variable domain, with remaining parts taken from reference TRBV18 and TRBJ2-2, reads NAGVMQNPRHLVRRRGQEARLRCSPMKGHSHVYWYRQLPEEGLKFMVYLQKENIIDESGMPKERFSAEFPKEGPSILRIQQVVRGDSAAYFCASSPLRTDRELFFGEGSRLTVL.

For the CDR3, the DNA is TGCGCCAGCGGCAGAGACTGGGGGGACTCTGGGGCCAACGTCCTGACTTTC. As protein: CASGRDWGDSGANVLTF. The chain recombines TRBV5-1 with TRBJ2-6, with a tentative D call TRBD2 (6 bases). This CDR3 is built from 17 residues. Trimming took off 7 bases at V and 0 bases at J, with 17 bases between the two ends. Per germline, CDR1 SGHRS and CDR2 YFSETQ.

The chain recombines TRBV6-6 with TRBJ1-2; D is unclear. CDR3 length: 13 amino acids. Trimming left V 3 bases short and J 2 bases short, with 7 bases between. Germline CDR1 is MNHNY and CDR2 is SVGAGI (reference sequence). As DNA, the CDR3 is TGTGCCAGCAGTTATACGGGGAACTATGGCTACACCTTC. The encoded protein is CASSYTGNYGYTF.

The J gene is TRBJ2-3, the V gene TRBV5-1, with D possibly TRBD2 on 6 matching bases. V was shortened by 4 bases and J by 4 bases, with 16 bases between the two germline ends. The CDR3 runs 15 residues. CDR1 and CDR2 (germline): SGHRS, YFSETQ. CDR3 protein: CASSAVGGVADTQYF. The CDR3 DNA follows: TGCGCCAGCAGCGCGGTAGGAGGGGTCGCAGATACGCAGTATTTT.

The chain joins TRBV29-1 to TRBJ2-7; TRBD1 is a possible D gene (6 bases). The CDR3 length is 12 residues. Germline-derived CDR1 and CDR2 are SQVTM and ANQGSEA. Trimming pared 6 bases from V and 4 bases from J, leaving 13 bases between. The DNA for the CDR3 is TGCAGCGTGGGGGCCCCCCCGTACGAGCAGTACTTC. Translation gives CSVGAPPYEQYF.

V is TRBV6-4 and J is TRBJ2-7; 12 bases map to TRBD2. Germline V lookup: CDR1 MRHNA, CDR2 SNTAGT. The CDR3 runs to 15 residues. With V trimmed by 3 bases and J by 0 bases, 0 bases remained unmatched. CDR3 protein: CASSETSGSSYEQYF. Written as DNA, the CDR3 is TGTGCCAGCAGTGAGACTAGCGGGAGCTCCTACGAGCAGTACTTC.

CDR3 sequence: CASSYDGPGGNQPQHF. Here the CDR3 DNA reads TGTGCCAGCAGTTATGACGGGCCAGGGGGCAATCAGCCCCAGCATTTT. The chain has TRBV6-6 and TRBJ1-5; weak D call: TRBD1 (6 bases). The CDR3 runs 16 residues. Germline V lookup: CDR1 MNHNY, CDR2 SVGAGI (reference sequence). V was clipped by 3 bases and J by 2 bases, with 14 bases between them.

The chain couples TRBV27 to TRBJ1-3; D perhaps matches TRBD1 (5 bases). V was trimmed by 2 bases and J by 0 bases, leaving 8 bases between them. Germline V lookup: CDR1 MNHEY, CDR2 SMNVEV (reference sequence). This CDR3 has 15 residues. The CDR3 DNA reads TGTGCCAGCAGTTTAAGCAGGGTCTCTGGAAACACCATATATTTT. Encoded protein: CASSLSRVSGNTIYF.

V gene TRBV10-2 combines with J gene TRBJ2-1; 8 nucleotides match TRBD1. The V segment lost 3 bases and the J segment 9 bases; nucleotides outside the gene matches: 7. The CDR3 length is 14 residues. CDR1 is WSHSY and CDR2 is SAAADI in the germline V gene. CDR3 residues: CASSDPTGDSEQFF. Written as DNA, the CDR3 is TGCGCCAGCAGTGACCCGACAGGGGACAGTGAGCAGTTCTTC.

J is TRBJ2-2 and V is TRBV2, with D possibly TRBD2 on 6 matching bases. V was pared by 5 bases and J by 1 base, with 8 bases between. This CDR3 is 14 amino acids long. Germline V lookup: CDR1 SNHLY, CDR2 FYNNEI. CDR3 sequence: CASSNGRNTGELFF. CDR3 nucleotides: TGTGCCAGCAGTAACGGGAGGAACACCGGGGAGCTGTTTTTT.

The CDR3 DNA is TGTGCCAGCAGCTTCCGGGACAGAATAGAGACCCAGTACTTC. Its protein product is CASSFRDRIETQYF. This chain links TRBV7-2 with TRBJ2-5; 7 nucleotides agree with TRBD1. CDR1 and CDR2 from the germline V gene are SGHTA and FQGNSA. The CDR3 extends over 14 amino acids. J was trimmed by 4 bases and V by 3 bases; bases with no gene match: 5.

This clone appeared a single time. The rearrangement joins TRBV6-5 to TRBJ1-1, with 9 bases identical to TRBD1. With 2 bases clipped from V and 4 bases from J, the junction kept 5 bases outside the gene matches. CDR3 length: 15 amino acids. CDR1 is MNHEY and CDR2 is SVGAGI in the germline V gene. The CDR3 nucleotides are TGTGCCAGCAGTTACGGGACAGGGCAAGGCACTGAAGCTTTCTTT. This encodes CASSYGTGQGTEAFF.